The 10 T cell receptor beta chains given below trace back to one sample, sequenced in a study of T cell responses to AZD1222 COVID-19 vaccine (dated by TCRdb to 2020 to 2023). Library creation used the immunoSEQ multiplex PCR assay. TCRdb retrieved this table from immuneACCESS and kept in-frame rearrangements only. Not all clones are present; in checked studies, unresolved V genes account for under half, and no reason is known for the remainder. For this sample the table gives approximately 200,000 clones, of which more than 85% were detected only once. The ten largest clones represent 3% to 4% of the sample. The time point label here, explained by the study, means: about 28 days (+/-7) after the second vaccine dose. The source was peripheral blood, collected 28 days after the second AZD1222 dose. These TCRs come from an adult who received the AZD1222 COVID-19 vaccine.

CDR3 DNA sequence: TGTGCCAGCAGCCCAATGGAGCGGGAAGGCCCAGAGACCCAGTACTTC. This translates into CASSPMEREGPETQYF. V usage is TRBV3-1 (or the pseudogene TRBV3-2) and J usage is TRBJ2-5; 7 bases fit TRBD2. The germline V gene has CDR1 LGHDT and CDR2 YNNKEL (reference sequence). V gave up 4 bases and J gave up 4 bases; unmatched junction bases: 12. CDR3 length: 16 amino acids.

CDR3 DNA sequence: TGCGCCAGCAGCTTGAGGGACAAGAAAAACATTCAGTACTTC. Translation: CASSLRDKKNIQYF. The V gene is TRBV5-1, the J gene TRBJ2-4, with D tentatively TRBD1 (6 bases). This CDR3 is 14 amino acids long. Germline values: CDR1 SGHRS, CDR2 YFSETQ. The V end lost 1 base, the J end lost 4 bases, and 9 bases lay between the germline ends.

The CDR3 spells CASSSLGALSYNEQFF. As DNA, the CDR3 is TGTGCCAGCAGTTCCCTTGGGGCTCTCTCCTACAATGAGCAGTTCTTC. The V gene is TRBV28, the J gene TRBJ2-1; perhaps TRBD1 as D (5 bases). Germline lookup yields CDR1 MDHEN and CDR2 SYDVKM. Trimming stripped 4 bases from V and 0 bases from J, with 13 bases between. The CDR3 covers 16 residues.

This clone appeared a single time. V gene TRBV7-6 combines with J gene TRBJ2-7; no clear D gene. The V end lost 1 base, the J end lost 7 bases, and 14 bases lay between the germline ends. Per the germline V gene, CDR1 is SGHVS and CDR2 is FNYEAQ. The CDR3 loop spans 14 amino acids. CDR3 in DNA: TGTGCCAGCAGCTTAGGTGCCGGAGTTCGGGAGCAGTACTTC. It yields the protein CASSLGAGVREQYF.

This chain joins TRBV11-2 and TRBJ2-5; TRBD1 matches 10 bases. From germline, CDR1 is SGHAT and CDR2 FQNNGV. V lost 2 bases to trimming and J lost 5 bases; unmatched junction nucleotides: 5. The CDR3 extends over 15 amino acids. CDR3 in DNA: TGTGCCAGCAGCTTATCCCGGGACAGGGGTGAGACCCAGTACTTC. Protein: CASSLSRDRGETQYF. Based on the CDR3 plus reference TRBV11-2 and TRBJ2-5, the full variable domain is EAGVAQSPRYKIIEKRQSVAFWCNPISGHATLYWYQQILGQGPKLLIQFQNNGVVDDSQLPKDRFSAERLKGVDSTLKIQPAKLEDSAVYLCASSLSRDRGETQYFGPGTRLLVL.

The chain has TRBV3-1 (or the pseudogene TRBV3-2) and TRBJ1-2; a weak D match, TRBD1 (6 bases). V was trimmed by 4 bases and J by 2 bases, leaving 11 bases between them. This CDR3 is built from 14 residues. Germline CDR1 is LGHDT and CDR2 is YNNKEL (reference sequence). This CDR3 reads CASSPRGGNYGYTF. The CDR3 DNA reads TGTGCCAGCAGCCCCAGGGGAGGGAACTATGGCTACACCTTC.

The genes are TRBV12-3 or TRBV12-4 and TRBJ2-5; D ambiguous. This CDR3 region has 12 residues. Trimming took off 2 bases at V and 4 bases at J, with 5 bases between the two ends. In nucleotides, the CDR3 is TGTGCCAGCAGTTTACTCAGAGAGACCCAGTACTTC. Translated: CASSLLRETQYF.

This chain's CDR3 is CASSVEAGAADTQYF. As DNA, the CDR3 is TGTGCCAGCAGCGTAGAAGCAGGGGCCGCAGATACGCAGTATTTT. This sequence joins TRBV9 and TRBJ2-3; D may be TRBD1 (6 bases). V dropped 0 bases and J dropped 4 bases, with 12 bases sitting between them. Germline V lookup: CDR1 SGDLS, CDR2 YYNGEE. The CDR3 totals 15 residues.

The rearrangement links TRBV10-1 to TRBJ2-3; tentatively, D is TRBD2 (5 bases). CDR1 and CDR2 from the germline V gene are WNHNN and SYGVQD (reference sequence). This CDR3 spans 14 amino acids. Between the trimmed V and J ends, which lost 5 bases and 2 bases, there was a span of 11 bases. CDR3 coding DNA: TGCGCCAGCAGTTCGGAGGCTTACACAGATACGCAGTATTTT. Translating it yields CASSSEAYTDTQYF.

This clone has just one count. CDR3 DNA sequence: TGTGCCAGCAGCCCCCGGACAGCCCGTGAGACTGAAGCTTTCTTT. This sequence encodes CASSPRTARETEAFF. This rearrangement joins TRBV11-3 to TRBJ1-1; TRBD1 might be the D (6 bases). Trimming shortened V by 5 bases and J by 5 bases, and 18 bases separated the two germline ends. CDR1 and CDR2 (germline): SGHNT, YENEEA. The CDR3 contains 15 residues.